Listed here are 29 T cell receptor beta chains from one sample, sequenced in a study of shared clonotypes between healthy human individuals (TCRdb year 2020). Library creation used the immunoSEQ multiplex PCR assay. In its TCRdb copy, this immuneACCESS table keeps in-frame sequences only and misses some clones. Where compared with another copy, unresolved V genes explain less than half of these, and the others have no known cause. This sample gives hundreds of thousands of clones in total; approximately 80% of them show up just once. Clones ranked in the top ten supply more than 10% of the sample. Sequencing input: PBMCs. These receptors came from a woman aged 40 to 50 in good health. Some clones in this sample may be carry-over from other donors' samples.

V and J are TRBV7-8 and TRBJ2-3, with D possibly TRBD2 on 6 matching bases. Deletions cut 5 bases from V and 1 base from J, with 19 bases between. Germline CDR1 and CDR2: SGHVS and FQNEAQ. The CDR3 length is 17 residues. CDR3 sequence: CASSLFPARRGTDTQYF. As DNA, the CDR3 is TGTGCCAGCAGCCTCTTCCCGGCTAGGAGGGGCACAGATACGCAGTATTTT.

The rearrangement links TRBV9 to TRBJ2-1, with D unclear. The CDR3 runs to 14 residues. Germline lookup yields CDR1 SGDLS and CDR2 YYNGEE. V gave up 0 bases and J gave up 2 bases, with 6 bases separating them. CDR3 bases: TGTGCCAGCAGCGTAGGGATACCCTACAATGAGCAGTTCTTC. This codes for CASSVGIPYNEQFF.

V gene TRBV7-9 combines with J gene TRBJ1-1, with D perhaps TRBD1 (5 bases). Germline CDR1 reads SEHNR; CDR2 reads FQNEAQ (reference sequence). This CDR3 region has 13 residues. Between the trimmed V and J ends, which lost 4 bases and 6 bases, there was a span of 12 bases. CDR3 in DNA: TGTGCCAGCAGCTCCACCACAGGATCTGAAGCTTTCTTT. Residues: CASSSTTGSEAFF.

The chain couples TRBV11-2 to TRBJ2-1; TRBD2 matches at 12 bases. In germline, CDR1 is SGHAT, CDR2 FQNNGV. The CDR3 contains 15 residues. Germline trimming cut 4 bases from V and 8 bases from J; bases unmatched to any gene: 6. This chain's CDR3 is CASSSTSGSIYEQFF. In nucleotides, the CDR3 is TGTGCCAGCAGCTCGACTAGCGGGAGTATCTATGAGCAGTTCTTC. The entire variable domain, with the rest obtained from reference TRBV11-2 and TRBJ2-1, is as follows: EAGVAQSPRYKIIEKRQSVAFWCNPISGHATLYWYQQILGQGPKLLIQFQNNGVVDDSQLPKDRFSAERLKGVDSTLKIQPAKLEDSAVYLCASSSTSGSIYEQFFGPGTRLTVL.

This clone showed up just a few times. The sample carries other DNA sequences with the same CDR3. The chain uses TRBV19 and TRBJ2-7; D tentatively fits TRBD1 or TRBD2 (5 bases each). Deletions cut 6 bases from V and 1 base from J, with 13 bases between. The CDR3 has 14 residues. Germline V gene sequence: CDR1 LNHDA, CDR2 SQIVND (reference sequence). The DNA of the CDR3 is TGTGCCAGTAGAACCACAGGAGGATCCTACGAGCAGTACTTC. This gives the protein CASRTTGGSYEQYF.

The chain is built from TRBV5-1 and TRBJ1-1, with D tentatively TRBD1 (5 bases). The CDR3 sequence is 14 residues long. Trimming cost V 2 bases and J 1 base, with 9 bases left between them. Germline CDR1 reads SGHRS; CDR2 reads YFSETQ. CDR3 nucleotide sequence: TGCGCCAGCAGCTTACAAACAGGGAACACTGAAGCTTTCTTT. Translating gives CASSLQTGNTEAFF. Based on the CDR3 plus reference TRBV5-1 and TRBJ1-1, the full variable domain is KAGVTQTPRYLIKTRGQQVTLSCSPISGHRSVSWYQQTPGQGLQFLFEYFSETQRNKGNFPGRFSGRQFSNSRSEMNVSTLELGDSALYLCASSLQTGNTEAFFGQGTRLTVV.

This clone was found many times. The sample carries other DNA sequences with the same CDR3. The chain has TRBV6-1 and TRBJ1-4; D is unclear. The CDR3 is 16 residues long. Germline V gives CDR1 MNHNS, CDR2 SASEGT. The ends were cut back, 2 bases at V and 3 bases at J, with 13 bases in the middle. This chain's CDR3 is CASSEKVDIANEKLFF. The CDR3 region has the DNA TGTGCCAGCAGTGAAAAGGTTGATATAGCTAATGAAAAACTGTTTTTT.

Turning to this clone: Only one base separates this from a far larger clonotype, so it likely reflects a read error. Other nucleotide sequences in the sample specify the same CDR3. The rearrangement uses TRBV6-5 and TRBJ1-4; possible D gene TRBD1, 5 bases. This CDR3 has 14 amino acids. Germline V gene sequence: CDR1 MNHEY, CDR2 SVGAGI. Written as DNA, the CDR3 is TGTGCCAGCAGTTACTTCGACCGGGGGGAAAAACTGTTCTTT. It yields the protein CASSYFDRGEKLFF.

V is TRBV6-6 and J is TRBJ2-7, with 9 bases aligning to TRBD2. V gave up 5 bases and J gave up 2 bases; unmatched junction bases: 10. Germline CDR1 is MNHNY and CDR2 is SVGAGI (reference sequence). The CDR3 runs 16 residues. The CDR3, as DNA: TGTGCCAGCAGTCCCCCCGGGACTAGCATGCCCTACGAGCAGTACTTC. Its translation is CASSPPGTSMPYEQYF.

V gene TRBV27 combines with J gene TRBJ1-2; no firm D call. CDR3 length: 13 amino acids. The germline gives CDR1 MNHEY, CDR2 SMNVEV (reference sequence). Trimming removed 2 bases at V and 4 bases at J, with 8 bases between. For the CDR3, the DNA is TGTGCCAGCAGTTTAGCCGGAAGCTATGGCTACACCTTC. This translates into CASSLAGSYGYTF.

In its sample, this clone was seen a few times. This chain links TRBV29-1 with TRBJ1-4, with D possibly matching TRBD1 (6 bases). Trimming took off 7 bases at V and 6 bases at J, with 15 bases between the two ends. The germline V gene has CDR1 SQVTM and CDR2 ANQGSEA. This CDR3 contains 13 residues. Here the CDR3 DNA reads TGCAGCGCTCCCGGGGGGGGCGATGAAAAACTGTTTTTT. Translated, it gives CSAPGGGDEKLFF.

This clone has only one observation. This likely reflects a read error, since a far larger clone is one base away. The gene calls are TRBV30 and TRBJ2-1; unclear D gene. The CDR3 contains 13 residues. Germline assignment: CDR1 GTSNPN and CDR2 SVGIG (reference sequence). V shed 8 bases and J shed 6 bases, with 17 bases lying between them. The CDR3 DNA follows: TGTGCCCGGTCCGCCGGTCCGCCCAATGAGCAGTTCTTC. Amino acid sequence: CARSAGPPNEQFF.

The rearrangement links TRBV4-3 to TRBJ2-7; 8 positions agree with TRBD1. Germline CDR1 LGHNA, CDR2 YSLEER. V lost 3 bases to trimming and J lost 0 bases; unmatched junction nucleotides: 10. This CDR3 has 17 residues. Written as DNA, the CDR3 is TGCGCCAGCAGCCAGTACCTGGGACAGGCGAGCTCCTACGAGCAGTACTTC. Its protein is CASSQYLGQASSYEQYF.

This chain connects TRBV19 to TRBJ2-3, with D unresolved. Trimming removed 1 base at V and 9 bases at J, with 5 bases between. This CDR3 has 11 residues. CDR1 is LNHDA and CDR2 is SQIVND in the germline V gene (reference sequence). CDR3 loop: CASSIGATQYF. CDR3 nucleotides: TGTGCCAGTAGTATAGGGGCGACGCAGTATTTT. The full variable domain, its missing parts supplied by reference TRBV19 and TRBJ2-3, is DGGITQSPKYLFRKEGQNVTLSCEQNLNHDAMYWYRQDPGQGLRLIYYSQIVNDFQKGDIAEGYSVSREKKESFPLTVTSAQKNPTAFYLCASSIGATQYFGPGTRLTVL.

The rearrangement links TRBV11-2 to TRBJ1-4, with D uncertain. Germline CDR1 SGHAT, CDR2 FQNNGV. The CDR3 length is 15 residues. V lost 2 bases, J lost 7 bases, and 14 bases lay in between. CDR3 residues: CASSLRAGGTEKLFF. The CDR3 region has the DNA TGTGCCAGCAGCTTAAGGGCAGGAGGCACTGAAAAACTGTTTTTT.

The J gene is TRBJ2-3, the V gene TRBV28; tentatively, D is TRBD2 (6 bases). The ends were cut back, 2 bases at V and 6 bases at J, with 6 bases in the middle. There are 12 residues in the CDR3. Germline V gives CDR1 MDHEN, CDR2 SYDVKM. CDR3 nucleotide sequence: TGTGCCAGCAGTTTAGCGGGGGATACGCAGTATTTT. Its translation: CASSLAGDTQYF. Combining the CDR3 with reference TRBV28 and TRBJ2-3 gives the whole variable domain DVKVTQSSRYLVKRTGEKVFLECVQDMDHENMFWYRQDPGLGLRLIYFSYDVKMKEKGDIPEGYSVSREKKERFSLILESASTNQTSMYLCASSLAGDTQYFGPGTRLTVL.

In this sample, this clone turned up a few times. A far larger clone is only one base removed, so a read error is likely. This chain joins TRBV4-3 and TRBJ1-2; tentative D call: TRBD1 (5 bases). CDR1 is LGHNA and CDR2 is YSLEER in the germline V gene. This CDR3 contains 17 residues. With 3 bases removed from V and 6 bases from J, the gap between germline ends came to 23 bases. CDR3 nucleotides: TGCGCCAGCAGCCACATCCCGACGGGGGTCATGGGGCATGGCTACACCTTC. It specifies CASSHIPTGVMGHGYTF.

This clone was detected only once. The chain couples TRBV9 to TRBJ2-7; D may be TRBD1 (5 bases). The CDR3 spans 14 residues. The germline V gene encodes CDR1 SGDLS and CDR2 YYNGEE. Trimming stripped 3 bases from V and 2 bases from J, with 12 bases between. The CDR3, as DNA: TGTGCCAGCAGCGCCGGACACTCCCCCTACGAGCAGTACTTC. Translating it yields CASSAGHSPYEQYF.

This clone was seen only once. The V gene is TRBV18, the J gene TRBJ2-1, with unresolved D. V lost 3 bases to trimming and J lost 7 bases, with 16 bases between them. The germline CDR1 and CDR2 sequences are KGHSH and LQKENI. The CDR3 runs 15 residues. The CDR3 region is CASSPPSGLGNEQFF. The CDR3 nucleotides read TGTGCCAGCTCACCTCCGTCGGGCCTGGGTAATGAGCAGTTCTTC.

The chain joins TRBV28 to TRBJ1-2; the D is unclear. Germline CDR1 and CDR2: MDHEN and SYDVKM. CDR3 length equals 12 residues. Trimming removed 6 bases at V and 4 bases at J, with 9 bases between. The CDR3 DNA sequence: TGTGCCAGCAGCGGTACGAGCTATGGCTACACCTTC. Amino acids: CASSGTSYGYTF.

J is TRBJ1-1 and V is TRBV7-8; TRBD1 agrees at 11 bases. This CDR3 is 17 amino acids long. With V trimmed by 1 base and J by 4 bases, 8 bases remained unmatched. Germline loops: CDR1 SGHVS, CDR2 FQNEAQ. The CDR3 DNA reads TGTGCCAGCAGCTTAGGACGGACAGGGGGCTTTGGCACTGAAGCTTTCTTT. It yields the protein CASSLGRTGGFGTEAFF.

About this clone itself: A clone one base away is much larger, so this may be a read error. The chain recombines TRBV9 with TRBJ2-6, with D hard to call. CDR3 length equals 17 residues. V lost 0 bases and J lost 2, with 12 bases in between. Per the germline V gene, CDR1 is SGDLS and CDR2 is YYNGEE. This chain's CDR3 is CASSVGHNPTGANVLTF. The CDR3 DNA sequence: TGTGCCAGCAGCGTAGGTCACAATCCCACTGGGGCCAACGTCCTGACTTTC.

The chain has TRBV18 and TRBJ2-1, with D perhaps TRBD2 (6 bases). Germline values: CDR1 KGHSH, CDR2 LQKENI. V was shortened by 3 bases and J by 0 bases, with 9 bases between the two germline ends. This CDR3 region has 15 residues. CDR3 DNA sequence: TGTGCCAGCTCACCTAGCGGATACTCCTACAATGAGCAGTTCTTC. Its protein is CASSPSGYSYNEQFF. The full variable domain, its missing parts supplied by reference TRBV18 and TRBJ2-1, is NAGVMQNPRHLVRRRGQEARLRCSPMKGHSHVYWYRQLPEEGLKFMVYLQKENIIDESGMPKERFSAEFPKEGPSILRIQQVVRGDSAAYFCASSPSGYSYNEQFFGPGTRLTVL.

This clone was seen repeatedly, ten times or more. This sample includes further DNA sequences coding for the same CDR3. This rearrangement joins TRBV4-2 to TRBJ2-3; TRBD2 aligns across 12 bases. Germline assignment: CDR1 LGHNA and CDR2 YNFKEQ. The CDR3 has 17 amino acids. V was clipped by 0 bases and J by 7 bases; unmatched bases: 8. The CDR3 DNA follows: TGTGCCAGCAGCCAAGATACTAGCGGGAGGTTGGTAAATACGCAGTATTTT. Protein: CASSQDTSGRLVNTQYF.

In regard to this clone: A junction boundary mismatches the germline segment, possibly from a read error. The chain couples TRBV7-8 to TRBJ2-7; D remains unclear. Germline-derived CDR1 and CDR2 are SGHVS and FQNEAQ. This CDR3 region has 13 residues. CDR3 coding DNA: TGTGTCAGCAGCTTAGACGTCCCCTACGAGCAGTACTTC. Amino acids: CVSSLDVPYEQYF. Filled out from reference TRBV7-8 and TRBJ2-7, the complete variable domain reads GAGVSQSPRYKVAKRGQDVALRCDPISGHVSLFWYQQALGQGPEFLTYFQNEAQLDKSGLPSDRFFAERPEGSVSTLKIQRTQQEDSAVYLCVSSLDVPYEQYFGPGTRLTVT.

J is TRBJ2-5 and V is TRBV7-8, with 7 bases matching TRBD2. This CDR3 spans 13 amino acids. The V gene end was trimmed by 5 bases and the J gene end by 5 bases; junction bases not matched to a gene: 5. The V gene's germline CDR1 is SGHVS and CDR2 FQNEAQ. This CDR3 is CASSRGSRETQYF. Here the CDR3 DNA reads TGTGCCAGCAGCCGCGGGAGCAGGGAGACCCAGTACTTC.

A note on this clone: A far larger clone is only one base removed, so a read error is likely. The rearrangement links TRBV30 to TRBJ2-7; D gene uncertain. CDR3 length equals 12 residues. Germline-derived CDR1 and CDR2 are GTSNPN and SVGIG (reference sequence). Here the CDR3 DNA reads TGTGCCTGGAGTGTTACACCCTACGAGCAGCACTTC. Residues: CAWSVTPYEQHF.

The gene calls are TRBV28 and TRBJ1-1; tentatively, D is TRBD1 (5 bases). With 2 bases removed from V and 1 base from J, the gap between germline ends came to 11 bases. The CDR3 is 15 residues long. CDR1 and CDR2 from the germline V gene are MDHEN and SYDVKM. CDR3 residues: CASSLRGGGNTEAFF. The CDR3 DNA reads TGTGCCAGCAGTTTACGGGGGGGAGGGAACACTGAAGCTTTCTTT.

The chain couples TRBV11-2 to TRBJ1-1; 10 nucleotides match TRBD1. The ends lost 5 bases at V and 3 bases at J; junction bases unmatched: 6. The CDR3 length is 15 residues. In germline, CDR1 is SGHAT, CDR2 FQNNGV. The CDR3: CASSLQGTGDTEAFF. CDR3 nucleotide sequence: TGTGCCAGCAGCCTCCAGGGGACAGGGGACACTGAAGCTTTCTTT.